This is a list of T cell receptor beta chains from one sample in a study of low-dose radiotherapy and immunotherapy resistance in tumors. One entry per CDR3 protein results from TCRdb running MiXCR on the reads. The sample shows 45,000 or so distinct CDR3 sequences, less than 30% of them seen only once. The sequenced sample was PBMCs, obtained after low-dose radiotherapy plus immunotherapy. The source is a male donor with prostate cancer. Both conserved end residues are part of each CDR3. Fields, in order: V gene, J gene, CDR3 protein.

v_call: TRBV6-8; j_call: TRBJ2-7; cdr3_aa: CASSSPGRGPPYEQYF
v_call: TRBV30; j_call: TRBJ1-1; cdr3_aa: CAWSPDTNTEAFF
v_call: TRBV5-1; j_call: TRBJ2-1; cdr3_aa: CASSFLAGAYNEQFF
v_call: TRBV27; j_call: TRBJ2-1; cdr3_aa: CASSAKRGGLEQFF
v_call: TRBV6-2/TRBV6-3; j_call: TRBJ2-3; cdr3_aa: CASSIGTDTQYF
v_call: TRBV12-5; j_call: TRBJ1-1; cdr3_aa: CASGLFRDSGTEAFF
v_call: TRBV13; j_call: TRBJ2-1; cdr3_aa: CASSPRGFSYNEQFF
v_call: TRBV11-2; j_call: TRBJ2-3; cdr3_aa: CASSPRGAGMTDTQYF
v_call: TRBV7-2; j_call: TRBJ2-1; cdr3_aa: CASSPQHAISYNEQFF
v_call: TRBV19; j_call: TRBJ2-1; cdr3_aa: CASSMGVGSYNEQFF
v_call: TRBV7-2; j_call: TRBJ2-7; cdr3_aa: CASSFRARQGYEQYF
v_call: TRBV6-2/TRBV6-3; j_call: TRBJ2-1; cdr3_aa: CASSEQPAGLAHYNEQFF
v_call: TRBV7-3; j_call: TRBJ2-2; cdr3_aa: CASSSRGANTGELFF
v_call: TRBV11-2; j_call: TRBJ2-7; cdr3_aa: CASSLVGRTFSYEQYF
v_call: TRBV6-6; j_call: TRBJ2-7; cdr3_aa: CASSYSEAGGTYEQYF